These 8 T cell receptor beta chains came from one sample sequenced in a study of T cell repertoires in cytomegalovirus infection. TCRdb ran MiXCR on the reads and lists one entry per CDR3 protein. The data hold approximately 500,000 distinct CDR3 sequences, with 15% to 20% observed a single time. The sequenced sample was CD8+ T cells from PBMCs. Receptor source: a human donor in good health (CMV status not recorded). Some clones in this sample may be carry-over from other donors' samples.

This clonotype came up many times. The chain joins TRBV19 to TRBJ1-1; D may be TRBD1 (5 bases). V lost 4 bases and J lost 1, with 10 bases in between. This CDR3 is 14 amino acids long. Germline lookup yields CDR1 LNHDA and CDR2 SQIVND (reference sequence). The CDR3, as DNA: TGTGCCAGTAGTAAGCTGGGACCGAACACTGAAGCTTTCTTT. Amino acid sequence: CASSKLGPNTEAFF.

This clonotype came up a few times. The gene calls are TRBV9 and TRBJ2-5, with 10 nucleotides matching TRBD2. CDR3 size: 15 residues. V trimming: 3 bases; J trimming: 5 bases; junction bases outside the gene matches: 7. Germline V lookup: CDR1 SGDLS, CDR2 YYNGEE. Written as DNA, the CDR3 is TGTGCCAGCAGCGAGGGTGGACTAGCGGTGGAGACCCAGTACTTC. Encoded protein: CASSEGGLAVETQYF. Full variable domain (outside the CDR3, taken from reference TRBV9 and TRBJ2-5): DSGVTQTPKHLITATGQRVTLRCSPRSGDLSVYWYQQSLDQGLQFLIQYYNGEERAKGNILERFSAQQFPDLHSELNLSSLELGDSALYFCASSEGGLAVETQYFGPGTRLLVL.

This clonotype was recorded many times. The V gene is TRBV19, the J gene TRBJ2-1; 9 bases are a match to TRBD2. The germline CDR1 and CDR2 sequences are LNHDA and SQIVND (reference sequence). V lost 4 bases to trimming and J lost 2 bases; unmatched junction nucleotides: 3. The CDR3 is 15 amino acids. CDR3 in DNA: TGTGCCAGTAGTACCCTAGCGGGGCCCTACAATGAGCAGTTCTTC. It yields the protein CASSTLAGPYNEQFF.

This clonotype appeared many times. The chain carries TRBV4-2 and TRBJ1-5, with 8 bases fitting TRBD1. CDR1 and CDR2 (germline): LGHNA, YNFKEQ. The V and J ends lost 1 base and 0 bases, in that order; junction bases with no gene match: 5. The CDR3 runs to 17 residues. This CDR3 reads CASSQGTGPYSNQPQHF. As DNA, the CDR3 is TGTGCCAGCAGCCAAGGGACAGGGCCTTATAGCAATCAGCCCCAGCATTTT.

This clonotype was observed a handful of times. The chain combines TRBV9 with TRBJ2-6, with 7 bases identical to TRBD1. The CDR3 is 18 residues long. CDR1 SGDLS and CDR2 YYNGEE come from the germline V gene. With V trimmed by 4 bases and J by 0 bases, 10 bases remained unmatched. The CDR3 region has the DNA TGTGCCAGCAGCTTCATGACAGGGAGCTCCTCTGGGGCCAACGTCCTGACTTTC. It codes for CASSFMTGSSSGANVLTF.

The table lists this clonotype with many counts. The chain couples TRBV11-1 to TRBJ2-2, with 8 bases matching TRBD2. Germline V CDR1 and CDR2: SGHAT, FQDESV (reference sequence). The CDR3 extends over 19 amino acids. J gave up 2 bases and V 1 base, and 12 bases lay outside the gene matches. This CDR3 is CASSLVQREWSENTGELFF. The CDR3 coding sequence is TGTGCCAGCAGCTTAGTCCAGCGGGAGTGGAGTGAAAACACCGGGGAGCTGTTTTTT.

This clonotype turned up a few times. In DNA, the CDR3 is TGTGCCAGCAGCCAGGGGGAGGGCCCCGCCAATGAGCAGTTCTTC. It is translated as CASSQGEGPANEQFF. The chain links TRBV4-2 to TRBJ2-1; 7 bases line up with TRBD2. J was trimmed by 6 bases and V by 3 bases; bases with no gene match: 8. This CDR3 is built from 15 residues. Germline CDR1 and CDR2: LGHNA and YNFKEQ.

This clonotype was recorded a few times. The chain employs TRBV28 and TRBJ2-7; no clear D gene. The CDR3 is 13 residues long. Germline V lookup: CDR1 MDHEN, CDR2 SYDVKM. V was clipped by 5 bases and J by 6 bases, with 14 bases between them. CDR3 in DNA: TGTGCCAGCAGTCCAACGTCCGCCCGCGAGCAGTACTTC. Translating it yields CASSPTSAREQYF.